One and the same sample provided the 15 T cell receptor beta chains below, sequenced in a study of shared clonotypes between healthy human individuals. Clones were read by immunoSEQ multiplex PCR, and TCRdb kept only the in-frame ones, dropping some. The sample lists about 2.1 million clones, 90% to 95% occurring once. CD8 cells regarded as naive lacked CD45RO, were positively chosen for CCR7, and omitted terminally differentiated effector memory CD45RA+ cells. The sample taken for sequencing was naive CD8+ T cells from PBMCs. Receptor source: a young man in good health. Some clones in this sample may be carry-over from other donors' samples.

This chain uses TRBV4-2 with TRBJ2-7, with 11 bases matching TRBD2. V lost 5 bases and J lost 4; bases outside the gene matches: 4. Per germline, CDR1 LGHNA and CDR2 YNFKEQ. The CDR3 consists of 14 residues. The DNA of the CDR3 is TGTGCCAGCAGCTTACGACTAGCGGGGTACGAGCAGTACTTC. Its protein product is CASSLRLAGYEQYF.

This clone appeared once. This chain uses TRBV7-8 with TRBJ2-3; weak D call: TRBD1 (6 bases). Germline-derived CDR1 and CDR2 are SGHVS and FQNEAQ. The CDR3 is 15 amino acids. Trimming took 4 bases from V and 0 from J, leaving 11 bases between them. The CDR3 protein is CASSSRDKSTDTQYF. DNA for the CDR3: TGTGCCAGCAGCTCCCGGGACAAGAGCACAGATACGCAGTATTTT.

The chain employs TRBV28 and TRBJ2-1; D gene ambiguous. V was clipped by 4 bases and J by 8 bases, with 15 bases between them. This CDR3 region has 14 residues. Germline assignment: CDR1 MDHEN and CDR2 SYDVKM. The CDR3 protein is CASSYTRGGDEQFF. The CDR3 bases are TGTGCCAGCAGTTATACCCGAGGTGGGGATGAGCAGTTCTTC.

V gene TRBV7-9 combines with J gene TRBJ2-1; 12 bases line up with TRBD1. Trimming took 7 bases from V and 2 from J; bases not matched to a gene: 15. CDR3 size: 19 residues. Germline-derived CDR1 and CDR2 are SEHNR and FQNEAQ (reference sequence). The CDR3 is CASISGTGGRGLPYNEQFF. The CDR3 nucleotides read TGTGCCAGCATCTCGGGGACAGGGGGCCGCGGTTTACCCTACAATGAGCAGTTCTTC.

The rearrangement joins TRBV6-5 to TRBJ1-1; D is undetermined. Germline V CDR1 and CDR2: MNHEY, SVGAGI. The CDR3 runs to 13 residues. The V end lost 4 bases, the J end lost 8 bases, and 14 bases lay between the germline ends. The CDR3 loop is CASSFMKGNEAFF. As DNA, the CDR3 is TGTGCCAGCAGTTTTATGAAGGGCAACGAAGCTTTCTTT.

The gene calls are TRBV11-2 and TRBJ1-4; D call uncertain. V was pared by 5 bases and J by 1 base, with 14 bases between. The CDR3 runs 16 residues. Germline lookup yields CDR1 SGHAT and CDR2 FQNNGV. CDR3 DNA: TGTGCCAGCAGCCCTACCCCCGGCGGAACTAATGAAAAACTGTTTTTT. It specifies CASSPTPGGTNEKLFF.

About this clone: The sample holds other DNA sequences that translate to the same CDR3. This chain connects TRBV9 to TRBJ2-1; D remains unclear. Germline loops: CDR1 SGDLS, CDR2 YYNGEE. This CDR3 spans 15 amino acids. V lost 2 bases, J lost 0 bases, and 9 bases lay in between. The CDR3 here is CASSVGRSSYNEQFF. In DNA, the CDR3 is TGTGCCAGCAGCGTTGGGCGCAGCTCCTACAATGAGCAGTTCTTC.

The V call is TRBV7-9, the J call TRBJ1-2, with TRBD1 matching over 7 bases. The germline V gene has CDR1 SEHNR and CDR2 FQNEAQ (reference sequence). Germline trimming cut 11 bases from V and 4 bases from J; bases unmatched to any gene: 28. This CDR3 comprises 19 residues. CDR3 coding DNA: TGTGCCGCCTTCCACCCCCGTACAGGGGAGAAGATAAGTGGCTATGGCTACACCTTC. Translated, it gives CAAFHPRTGEKISGYGYTF.

The chain recombines TRBV9 with TRBJ2-1, with D perhaps TRBD2 (5 bases). CDR3 length: 17 amino acids. The germline CDR1 and CDR2 sequences are SGDLS and YYNGEE. The V and J ends lost 0 bases and 4 bases respectively, with 17 bases between them. Here the CDR3 reads CASSVATLAAGYNEQFF. The CDR3 DNA reads TGTGCCAGCAGCGTAGCGACGCTAGCTGCAGGTTACAATGAGCAGTTCTTC.

The chain recombines TRBV27 with TRBJ2-3; 14 bases align to TRBD2. Looked up from germline, CDR1 is MNHEY and CDR2 is SMNVEV (reference sequence). The CDR3 length is 18 residues. With 10 bases clipped from V and 1 base from J, the junction kept 13 bases outside the gene matches. CDR3 sequence (DNA): TGTGCCAACACCACGGGACTAGCGGGAGCTTGTGGCACAGATACGCAGTATTTT. Encoded protein: CANTTGLAGACGTDTQYF.

This clone showed up just once. V and J are TRBV10-2 and TRBJ2-7; TRBD1 aligns across 10 bases. The CDR3 length is 18 residues. Germline CDR1 WSHSY, CDR2 SAAADI. The J segment lost 3 bases and the V segment lost 6 bases, leaving 17 bases of the junction unmatched. The chain's CDR3 is CASRAGTGVGIAGYEQYF. The CDR3 DNA reads TGCGCCAGCAGAGCCGGGACAGGGGTTGGAATCGCCGGCTACGAGCAGTACTTC.

This clone was picked up one time. The CDR3 reads CASSWGLAGGNEQFF. The CDR3 nucleotides are TGTGCCAGCAGTTGGGGTCTAGCGGGAGGGAATGAGCAGTTCTTC. The V call is TRBV27, the J call TRBJ2-1, with TRBD2 matching 12 bases. The V gene's germline CDR1 is MNHEY and CDR2 SMNVEV (reference sequence). V shed 4 bases, J shed 7 bases, and the junction held 5 bases outside the gene matches. The CDR3 length is 15 residues.

This clone was seen once. This chain joins TRBV9 and TRBJ2-6; 8 bases align to TRBD1. Germline-derived CDR1 and CDR2 are SGDLS and YYNGEE. The CDR3 contains 20 residues. Trimming removed 3 bases from V and 5 bases from J; junction bases left unmatched: 19. CDR3 sequence (DNA): TGTGCCAGCAGCGAGGGAAGAACAGGGGGTAACTCTTTTAGGGCCAACGTCCTGACTTTC. It encodes CASSEGRTGGNSFRANVLTF.

This chain joins TRBV9 and TRBJ2-5; a weak D match, TRBD2 (6 bases). The length of the CDR3 is 15 residues. Germline loops: CDR1 SGDLS, CDR2 YYNGEE. V lost 1 base and J lost 2, with 12 bases in between. The CDR3 loop reads CASSVFGRLQETQYF. The CDR3 region has the DNA TGTGCCAGCAGCGTATTCGGGAGATTGCAAGAGACCCAGTACTTC. The full variable domain, rest sourced from reference TRBV9 and TRBJ2-5, is DSGVTQTPKHLITATGQRVTLRCSPRSGDLSVYWYQQSLDQGLQFLIQYYNGEERAKGNILERFSAQQFPDLHSELNLSSLELGDSALYFCASSVFGRLQETQYFGPGTRLLVL.

The genes are TRBV15 and TRBJ2-2; 11 bases fit TRBD2. Germline CDR1 and CDR2: LNHNV and YYDKDF (reference sequence). V gave up 6 bases and J gave up 0 bases; unmatched junction bases: 12. This CDR3 comprises 19 residues. For the CDR3, the DNA is TGTGCCACCAGGGAATCAACGGGACTAGCGGAGGCGAACACCGGGGAGCTGTTTTTT. Translated: CATRESTGLAEANTGELFF.